This T cell receptor beta chain was identified during a study of beta chain features in type 1 diabetes. Findings and limits, study-wide: More deletions and fewer insertions at VDJ junctions were found in patients with type 1 diabetes.

Using CD45RO/CCR7/CD25/CD127/CD95/CD27, CD4+ naive, central memory, regulatory and stem cell-like memory cells were sorted. The length of the CDR3 is 17 residues. From germline, CDR1 is KGHSH and CDR2 LQKENI. With 3 bases removed from V and 1 base from J, the gap between germline ends came to 13 bases. Expressed TCRB transcripts got sequenced, as all isolated RNA was reverse transcribed. Using immunoSEQ multiplex PCR, the repertoire was profiled, and TCRdb retains in-frame clones only, with some absent. The sample includes more than 350,000 clones, approximately 10% seen only once; the top ten take 0.045% to 0.05%. In regard to this clone: Antigen unknown.

The sequence came from a woman younger than 35 in good health. Sample: naive CD4+ T cells from blood. V is TRBV18 and J is TRBJ2-6; TRBD1 is a possible D gene (5 bases). CDR3 sequence (DNA): TGTGCCAGCTCACCTGAAAGGGGTCGATCTGGGGCCAACGTCCTGACTTTC. Its translation: CASSPERGRSGANVLTF.